This T cell receptor beta chain was sequenced for a study of T cells in Graves' hyperthyroidism and ophthalmopathy. Findings and limits, study-wide: Blood held most thyroid clonotypes expanded above 0.001 frequency.

RNA transcripts were the template for amplifying TCR beta CDR3 regions. First-round RT-PCR of the TCR CDR3 relied on the HTBI primer set. One entry per CDR3 protein, called by TCRdb with MiXCR from the multiplex PCR reads. The profile shows a few hundred thousand distinct CDR3 sequences, about 43% of them singletons. This clonotype was detected only once. Its antigen is as yet unknown. From germline, CDR1 is SNHLY and CDR2 FYNNEI. V shed 1 base and J shed 10 bases, with 22 bases lying between them. This CDR3 has 16 amino acids. Stability of Graves' hyperthyroidism was defined as absent ophthalmopathy progression within 18 months. Patients aged 18 to 65 with hyperthyroidism were newly diagnosed, with duration under 2 months. Researchers barred patients who had uncontrolled infection, other autoimmune disease, pregnancy or lactation.

The gene calls are TRBV2 and TRBJ1-2; D is perhaps TRBD1 (5 bases). The receptor's source is a woman under 30 with Graves' hyperthyroidism. Sequencing used peripheral blood or thyroid tissue (not recorded which). Here the CDR3 reads CASSEGAGGQGMDYTF. CDR3 in DNA: TGTGCCAGCAGTGAAGGAGCGGGAGGGCAGGGAATGGACTACACCTTC. Complete variable domain (other parts from reference TRBV2 and TRBJ1-2): EPEVTQTPSHQVTQMGQEVILRCVPISNHLYFYWYRQILGQKVEFLVSFYNNEISEKSEIFDDQFSVERPDGSNFTLKIRSTKLEDSAMYFCASSEGAGGQGMDYTFGSGTRLTVV.